The 9 T cell receptor beta chains reported below all come from one sample, sequenced in a study of T cell clonotyping in hematopoietic cell transplantation. Some clones are missing from TCRdb's copy, which holds only in-frame ones; the method was immunoSEQ multiplex PCR. The table shows about 6,500 clones, with roughly 97% occurring only once. Time point in this sample: recipient sample about 28 days before transplant, after cytoreduction. Sequenced here: peripheral blood mononuclear cells, sampled before stem cell transplant. The receptors originated from a man in his 70s with acute myeloid leukemia. Some clones in this sample may be carry-over from other donors' samples.

J is TRBJ1-2 and V is TRBV11-3, with a possible D match to TRBD1 (5 bases). Per germline, CDR1 SGHNT and CDR2 YENEEA. This CDR3 has 13 residues. Trimming cost V 1 base and J 8 bases, with 11 bases left between them. The CDR3 loop reads CASSLGRRDGYTF. Written as DNA, the CDR3 is TGTGCCAGCAGCTTAGGTCGGAGGGACGGCTACACCTTC.

The chain is built from TRBV7-2 and TRBJ2-7, with 10 bases that match TRBD2. V was pared by 1 base and J by 3 bases, with 9 bases of the junction left unmatched. CDR1 and CDR2 (germline): SGHTA, FQGNSA. The length of the CDR3 is 17 residues. The CDR3 DNA reads TGTGCCAGCAGCTTAGTTGGTAGCGGGAGGCTTAACTACGAGCAGTACTTC. Its protein is CASSLVGSGRLNYEQYF.

The chain has TRBV7-6 and TRBJ2-7, with 10 positions matching TRBD2. V gave up 5 bases and J gave up 5 bases; unmatched junction bases: 15. Germline values: CDR1 SGHVS, CDR2 FNYEAQ. The CDR3 length is 17 residues. This CDR3 is CASSPLTGRAGGNEQYF. The CDR3 bases are TGTGCCAGCAGCCCTCTGACTGGCCGAGCGGGGGGGAACGAGCAGTACTTC.

This clone came up once. The V gene is TRBV7-9, the J gene TRBJ2-2; TRBD1 aligns across 8 bases. From germline, CDR1 is SEHNR and CDR2 FQNEAQ (reference sequence). J was trimmed by 6 bases and V by 1 base; bases with no gene match: 4. This CDR3 is built from 15 residues. CDR3 loop: CASSLGQGAAGELFF. CDR3 nucleotides: TGTGCCAGCAGCTTAGGTCAGGGGGCCGCCGGGGAGCTGTTTTTT. The entire variable domain, with the rest obtained from reference TRBV7-9 and TRBJ2-2, is as follows: DTGVSQNPRHKITKRGQNVTFRCDPISEHNRLYWYRQTLGQGPEFLTYFQNEAQLEKSRLLSDRFSAERPKGSFSTLEIQRTEQGDSAMYLCASSLGQGAAGELFFGEGSRLTVL.

The chain has TRBV19 and TRBJ2-5; 10 positions agree with TRBD1. CDR1 LNHDA and CDR2 SQIVND come from the germline V gene (reference sequence). V dropped 1 base and J dropped 7; count of bases not matched to a gene: 3. The CDR3 has 14 residues. This CDR3 is CASSIAGTGVTQYF. CDR3 sequence (DNA): TGTGCCAGTAGTATAGCCGGGACAGGGGTGACCCAGTACTTC. Full variable domain (missing parts from reference TRBV19 and TRBJ2-5): DGGITQSPKYLFRKEGQNVTLSCEQNLNHDAMYWYRQDPGQGLRLIYYSQIVNDFQKGDIAEGYSVSREKKESFPLTVTSAQKNPTAFYLCASSIAGTGVTQYFGPGTRLLVL.

The J gene is TRBJ2-7, the V gene TRBV18; D not certain. The germline gives CDR1 KGHSH, CDR2 LQKENI. This CDR3 has 11 residues. V shed 4 bases and J shed 4 bases, with 5 bases lying between them. The CDR3 protein is CASSRAYEQYF. CDR3 sequence (DNA): TGTGCCAGCTCACGGGCTTACGAGCAGTACTTC.

This clone was observed once. The chain has TRBV30 and TRBJ1-6; no clear D gene. Germline-derived CDR1 and CDR2 are GTSNPN and SVGIG (reference sequence). The CDR3 totals 14 residues. V lost 1 base, J lost 8 bases, and 12 bases lay in between. As DNA, the CDR3 is TGTGCCTGGAGTGAGGGTAATTGGGATTCACCCCTCCACTTT. As protein: CAWSEGNWDSPLHF.

The chain carries TRBV7-9 and TRBJ2-7; the D is unclear. Germline CDR1 and CDR2: SEHNR and FQNEAQ (reference sequence). Trimming shortened V by 4 bases and J by 5 bases, and 15 bases separated the two germline ends. This CDR3 has 14 residues. CDR3 bases: TGTGCCAGCAGCTACACCGGGCCGGCTAACGAGCAGTACTTC. Translation: CASSYTGPANEQYF.

V gene TRBV6-6 combines with J gene TRBJ1-1; TRBD1 agrees at 10 bases. Germline trimming cut 6 bases from V and 6 bases from J; bases unmatched to any gene: 10. The germline CDR1 and CDR2 sequences are MNHNY and SVGAGI (reference sequence). The CDR3 loop spans 15 amino acids. The CDR3 coding sequence is TGTGCCAGCAGGGGAATAACCGGGACAGGGGCTGAAGCTTTCTTT. This sequence encodes CASRGITGTGAEAFF.